A selection of T cell receptor beta chains follows, all from one sample in a study of T cell changes during pregnancy in multiple sclerosis. Measured with immunoSEQ multiplex PCR; TCRdb has only the in-frame clones, and not every one. The sample includes some 42,000 clones, 93% of them seen just once. The specimen comprised CD4+ T cells from peripheral blood mononuclear cells, sampled in the third trimester of pregnancy. The receptor set was obtained from a female donor with multiple sclerosis, enrolled in a pregnancy study. Each CDR3 is given with its conserved first and last residue. A D gene is named only where the DNA matches it firmly. Clone size is shown for a subset of rows, as once, few, many or a class of expanded clone.

j_call v_call clone_size d_call cdr3_nt cdr3_aa
TRBJ1-5 TRBV4-2 NA TRBD1 TGTGCCAGCAGCCACTCCGGGACAGGCCTCAATCAGCCCCAGCATTTT CASSHSGTGLNQPQHF
TRBJ2-7 TRBV6-5 NA TRBD2 TGTGCCAGCAGTTGGTCTGGGCGGGAGGGCCGCTACGAGCAGTACTTC CASSWSGREGRYEQYF
TRBJ2-7 TRBV5-5 once TRBD1 TGTGCCAGCAGCCTGACGACAGGGGCCTCCTACGAGCAGTACTTC CASSLTTGASYEQYF
TRBJ1-6 TRBV30 NA TRBD1 TGTGCCTGGACCATCCGGGACAGGAATAATTCACCCCTCCACTTT CAWTIRDRNNSPLHF
TRBJ1-1 TRBV19 once NA TGTGCCAGTAGTATAACTACTCGCGGTCCTGAAGCTTTCTTT CASSITTRGPEAFF
TRBJ2-7 TRBV4-1 NA TRBD2 TGCGCCAGCAGCCATTTAGCGGGGGTCGCCTACGAGCAGTACTTC CASSHLAGVAYEQYF
TRBJ2-3 TRBV9 NA TRBD2 TGTGCCAGCAGCGGGACGACTAGCGGGAGGACAGATACGCAGTATTTT CASSGTTSGRTDTQYF
TRBJ2-5 TRBV9 NA NA TGTGCCAGCAGCGTGGGGCCACGGGTAGAGACCCAGTACTTC CASSVGPRVETQYF
TRBJ2-3 TRBV4-2 NA TRBD2 TGTGCCAGCAGCCAACTAGCGGGAGCCCGGGCTGATACGCAGTATTTT CASSQLAGARADTQYF
TRBJ1-1 TRBV5-4 NA TRBD1 TGTGCCAGCAGCAGGAACAGGGGCATGAACACTGAAGCTTTCTTT CASSRNRGMNTEAFF
TRBJ1-1 TRBV9 NA NA TGTGCCAGCAGCGTAGCAGGCAGCCTCCTCTCAAACACTGAAGCTTTCTTT CASSVAGSLLSNTEAFF
TRBJ2-3 TRBV7-3 NA TRBD2 TGTGCCAGCAGCTTTGGTAGCGGGAATGCAGATACGCAGTATTTT CASSFGSGNADTQYF
TRBJ1-2 TRBV18 once NA TGTGCCAGCTCACCCACCGCGGGGAACATGGACTATGGCTACACCTTC CASSPTAGNMDYGYTF
TRBJ2-7 TRBV7-9 NA NA TGTGCCAGCAGCTCTAGGGCCGCCGCGGGACCGGGCGAGCAGTACTTC CASSSRAAAGPGEQYF
TRBJ1-4 TRBV2 once TRBD1 TGTGCCAGCAACTACGTCGGACAGGGAAATGAAAAACTGTTTTTT CASNYVGQGNEKLFF
TRBJ2-4 TRBV7-2 NA TRBD2 TGTGCCAGCAGCTTAGATCCTAGCGGGGGGACCAAAAACATTCAGTACTTC CASSLDPSGGTKNIQYF
TRBJ2-2 TRBV13 NA NA TGTGCCAGCAGCCATTCCGGGACATTGAACACCGGGGAGCTGTTTTTT CASSHSGTLNTGELFF
TRBJ2-1 TRBV18 NA TRBD2 TGTGCCAGCTCACTACAACTAGCGGGAGGGCCTACCAATGAGCAGTTCTTC CASSLQLAGGPTNEQFF
TRBJ1-6 TRBV4-3 NA NA TGCGCCAGCAGCCAGCGACAGGAGGAGTTTTCACCCCTCCACTTT CASSQRQEEFSPLHF
TRBJ1-5 TRBV6-5 NA TRBD1 TGTGCCAGCAGTTACTCGGGGACAGGGGGCGAGCCCCAGCATTTT CASSYSGTGGEPQHF
TRBJ2-7 TRBV28 NA NA TGTGCCAGCAGGGAGGGGCGTACCGAGCAGTACTTC CASREGRTEQYF
TRBJ2-3 TRBV30 NA NA TGTGCCTGGAGTGCAGGGCCCACGCAGTATTTT CAWSAGPTQYF
TRBJ1-1 TRBV5-1 NA TRBD1 TGCGCCAGCAGCGGCGGCTCAGGGGGGAAAGCTTTCTTT CASSGGSGGKAFF
TRBJ1-1 TRBV9 few NA TGTGCCAGCAGCGTTGGACAGCGGACTGAAGCTTTCTTT CASSVGQRTEAFF
TRBJ2-7 TRBV19 NA NA TGTGCCAGTAGTTACTCAACAGGACGGAGCAGGGTCTACGAGCAGTACTTC CASSYSTGRSRVYEQYF
TRBJ2-5 TRBV7-9 NA NA TGTGCCAGCAGCTTAGCGGGCAGGGGAGAGACCCAGTACTTC CASSLAGRGETQYF
TRBJ1-2 TRBV4-1 NA NA TGCGCCACCTCGCCCGGACTCGGATTCGGCTACACCTTC CATSPGLGFGYTF
TRBJ1-2 TRBV6-1 NA NA TGTGCCAGCAGTGAGTTGTCAGGGGCTCCTGGCTACACCTTC CASSELSGAPGYTF
TRBJ1-4 TRBV19 NA TRBD1 TGTGCCAGTAGTCCACGGACAGGCAATGAAAAACTGTTTTTT CASSPRTGNEKLFF
TRBJ1-4 TRBV27 NA NA TGTGCCAGCAGCCCGGGAGCAGGGTTCGCTCCAACTAATGAAAAACTGTTTTTT CASSPGAGFAPTNEKLFF
TRBJ2-7 TRBV6-6 NA TRBD2 TGTGCCAGCAGCGAGCGGGGGGATTATTACGAGCAGTACTTC CASSERGDYYEQYF
TRBJ2-1 TRBV5-1 NA TRBD1 TGCGCCAGCAGCTTTACTAGGGGACAGACCGGGAATGAGCAGTTCTTC CASSFTRGQTGNEQFF
TRBJ2-1 TRBV27 NA TRBD2 TGTGCCAGCAGTTTACAGACTAGCGGGACAGAGCAGTTCTTC CASSLQTSGTEQFF
TRBJ2-6 TRBV15 NA TRBD2 TGTGCCACCAGCAGAGATAACCCTAGACTAGCGCCTCGCCGTCGGGAGCCTGGGGCCAACGTCCTGACTTTC CATSRDNPRLAPRRREPGANVLTF
TRBJ1-1 TRBV6-8 NA TRBD1 TGTGCCAGCAGTTACGGACGGGACAGGGGAGGAAGCACTGAAGCTTTCTTT CASSYGRDRGGSTEAFF
TRBJ2-7 TRBV9 once NA TGTGCCAGCAGCGTAGACGGCAGGGGCTCCTACGAGCAGTACTTC CASSVDGRGSYEQYF
TRBJ2-7 TRBV11-2 once NA TGTGCCAGCAGCTTAGGAAAGGTCCTAGGACAGCTCTCCTACGAGCAGTACTTC CASSLGKVLGQLSYEQYF
TRBJ2-2 TRBV5-1 NA TRBD1 TGCGCCAGCAGCGCAGGACAGGTGGTGGCCGGGGAGCTGTTTTTT CASSAGQVVAGELFF
TRBJ1-1 TRBV19 NA NA TGTGCCAGTAGTATAGTTCCAGGGGCTGGGGCTGAAGCTTTCTTT CASSIVPGAGAEAFF
TRBJ1-4 TRBV7-3 NA NA TGTGCCAGCGCCGCGGGACTCGGTGAAAAACTGTTTTTT CASAAGLGEKLFF
TRBJ2-1 TRBV6-5 NA NA TGTGCCAGCAGCCTCACAGGTGGTGAGCAGTTCTTC CASSLTGGEQFF
TRBJ2-7 TRBV29-1 NA TRBD1 TGCAGCGTTGGGACAGGGGGAGGCGACGAGCAGTACTTC CSVGTGGGDEQYF
TRBJ2-5 TRBV30 NA TRBD2 TGTGCCTGGAGTCCCCCGGGACTAGCGGGAGGGCCAGTCGAGACCCAGTACTTC CAWSPPGLAGGPVETQYF
TRBJ2-3 TRBV9 NA NA TGTGCCAGCAGCGTAGTAGGGGGGGGCACAGATACGCAGTATTTT CASSVVGGGTDTQYF
TRBJ1-2 TRBV13 NA NA TGTGCCAGCAGCCCTCCAAGGGGCCAGACCTATGGCTACACCTTC CASSPPRGQTYGYTF
TRBJ1-6 TRBV19 NA TRBD1 TGTGCCAGTAGCGTCGGGACAGAGGGGTCACCCCTCCACTTT CASSVGTEGSPLHF
TRBJ2-3 TRBV5-1 NA TRBD1 TGCGCCAGCAGCAGGGGACAGGGGGACTTCACAGATACGCAGTATTTT CASSRGQGDFTDTQYF
TRBJ1-1 TRBV5-1 once NA TGCGCCAGCAGCCCCATGCTCAATAGGGGCGCTGAAGCTTTCTTT CASSPMLNRGAEAFF
TRBJ2-3 TRBV28 once TRBD1 TGTGCCAGCAGTCCGAACAGGGGGCGCACAGATACGCAGTATTTT CASSPNRGRTDTQYF
TRBJ2-4 TRBV13 NA NA TGTGCCAGCAGCCTAGGTCTAGAATCCAAAAACATTCAGTACTTC CASSLGLESKNIQYF
TRBJ1-5 TRBV19 once TRBD1 TGTGCCACCTCCCGGGGGCAGGGGGGTATCAGCAATCAGCCCCAGCATTTT CATSRGQGGISNQPQHF
TRBJ1-5 TRBV29-1 NA TRBD1 TGCAGCGTTGAAAAAGGACAGGGCGGGTTTAGCAATCAGCCCCAGCATTTT CSVEKGQGGFSNQPQHF
TRBJ2-7 TRBV18 once TRBD2 TGTGCCAGCTCACCAATCGTCGGGGGGGAGTCCTACGAGCAGTACTTC CASSPIVGGESYEQYF